The 8 T cell receptor beta chains below come from one sample, sequenced in a study of OX40 agonist ivuxolimab in advanced cancers. The data were produced by immunoSEQ multiplex PCR, yet TCRdb's version contains in-frame clones alone and is incomplete. There are 55,000 to 65,000 clones in the sample; about 89% occur only once, and about 19% lies in the top ten. This specimen consisted of CD4+ or CD8+ T cells sorted from blood, obtained in a trial of the OX40 agonist ivuxolimab. The receptors here all came from an adult with an advanced solid tumor such as melanoma, head and neck, liver or kidney cancer.

This clone was counted a single time. The chain carries TRBV14 and TRBJ2-3, with 10 bases fitting TRBD2. The CDR3 length is 18 residues. CDR1 SGHDN and CDR2 FVKESK come from the germline V gene. V lost 7 bases and J lost 1; bases outside the gene matches: 14. CDR3 DNA sequence: TGTGCCAGCACCTTGGGGGCTAGCGGGGGCCCTGGCACAGATACGCAGTATTTT. Its protein is CASTLGASGGPGTDTQYF.

The chain joins TRBV29-1 to TRBJ2-7; D is unresolved. V lost 5 bases, J lost 0 bases, and 11 bases lay in between. There are 13 residues in the CDR3. Germline loops: CDR1 SQVTM, CDR2 ANQGSEA. Here the CDR3 DNA reads TGCAGCGTTTTGGGCACCGGCTCCTACGAGCAGTACTTC. Translation: CSVLGTGSYEQYF.

In its sample, this clone is medium-sized. The gene calls are TRBV30 and TRBJ1-1; D gene uncertain. Germline V gives CDR1 GTSNPN, CDR2 SVGIG (reference sequence). The CDR3 spans 13 residues. V gave up 5 bases and J gave up 1 base, with 11 bases separating them. For the CDR3, the DNA is TGTGCCTGGGCAAACACAGAGAACACTGAAGCTTTCTTT. Its translation: CAWANTENTEAFF.

CDR3 nucleotides: TGTGCCAGCAGTGAATTGGGACTAGCGGTAAATGAGCAGTTCTTC. Protein product: CASSELGLAVNEQFF. The chain couples TRBV6-1 to TRBJ2-1; 11 positions agree with TRBD2. Trimming cost V 2 bases and J 7 bases; bases outside gene matches: 4. Germline V gene sequence: CDR1 MNHNS, CDR2 SASEGT. The CDR3 runs 15 residues.

V and J are TRBV10-2 and TRBJ1-1, with TRBD1 matching 8 bases. The V and J ends lost 6 bases and 6 bases, in that order; junction bases with no gene match: 3. Germline V lookup: CDR1 WSHSY, CDR2 SAAADI. The CDR3 is 12 amino acids. CDR3 loop: CASRQGGSEAFF. CDR3 sequence (DNA): TGCGCCAGCAGACAGGGGGGGTCTGAAGCTTTCTTT.

The chain couples TRBV11-1 to TRBJ2-3; no firm D call. The CDR3 contains 17 residues. Germline CDR1 SGHAT, CDR2 FQDESV (reference sequence). The V end was cut by 1 base, the J end by 4 bases, with 18 bases between. The CDR3 region has the DNA TGTGCCAGCAGCTTAGAGGTTAGAGGCCAGGTCCCAGATACGCAGTATTTT. This translates into CASSLEVRGQVPDTQYF.

V usage is TRBV6-5 and J usage is TRBJ1-1; 8 nucleotides align to TRBD1. The germline V gene has CDR1 MNHEY and CDR2 SVGAGI. The CDR3 length is 12 residues. The J segment lost 4 bases and the V segment lost 5 bases, leaving 0 bases of the junction unmatched. Here the CDR3 DNA reads TGTGCCAGCAGTCAGGGGGCCACTGAAGCTTTCTTT. This codes for CASSQGATEAFF.

The rearrangement joins TRBV7-9 to TRBJ1-1; a possible D gene is TRBD1 (5 bases). V was shortened by 5 bases and J by 2 bases, with 15 bases between the two germline ends. Germline V gene sequence: CDR1 SEHNR, CDR2 FQNEAQ (reference sequence). This CDR3 contains 15 residues. CDR3 in amino acids: CASSGWQGGNTEAFF. DNA for the CDR3: TGTGCCAGCAGCGGATGGCAGGGAGGCAACACTGAAGCTTTCTTT.